The 12 T cell receptor beta chains reported below all come from one sample, sequenced in a study of T cells in Graves' hyperthyroidism and ophthalmopathy. RNA transcripts gave rise to amplified TCR beta CDR3 regions. HTBI primers were the set used in a first-round RT-PCR of the TCR CDR3. TCRdb processed the multiplex PCR reads anew with MiXCR; each CDR3 protein has one entry. The data contain more than 500,000 distinct CDR3 sequences, around 45% of them seen just once; the ten biggest clones take up 19%. The sequenced sample consisted of peripheral blood or thyroid tissue (not recorded which). These receptors originate from an adult woman with Graves' disease, either hyperthyroidism or ophthalmopathy (not recorded which).

Points on this clonotype: The conserved phenylalanine or tryptophan normally closing the CDR3 is absent here, so this likely arose from a read error. It is unclear where the CDR3 begins or ends on the DNA, so no DNA is shown, and the CDR3 is as TCRdb lists it. CDR3 in amino acids: CASSLGLVAGS. J is TRBJ1-4 and V is TRBV5-1. CDR1 is SGHRS and CDR2 is YFSETQ in the germline V gene. Termini included, the CDR3 measures 11 amino acids.

This rearrangement joins TRBV10-2 to TRBJ1-6; D is ambiguous. Deletions cut 6 bases from V and 12 bases from J, with 18 bases between. This CDR3 is 14 amino acids long. Germline CDR1 is WSHSY and CDR2 is SAAADI. The CDR3 bases are TGCGCCAGCAGCAGCGCGAGAGCAAACCGACCCCTCCACTTT. Translation: CASSSARANRPLHF.

This chain links TRBV29-1 with TRBJ1-1; 8 bases fit TRBD1. The V gene's germline CDR1 is SQVTM and CDR2 ANQGSEA. The CDR3 covers 12 residues. The V and J ends lost 2 bases and 4 bases, in that order; junction bases with no gene match: 0. The CDR3 DNA is TGCAGCGTTGAAACAGGGGGCACTGAAGCTTTCTTT. This gives the protein CSVETGGTEAFF. The entire variable domain, with the rest obtained from reference TRBV29-1 and TRBJ1-1, is as follows: SAVISQKPSRDICQRGTSLTIQCQVDSQVTMMFWYRQQPGQSLTLIATANQGSEATYESGFVIDKFPISRPNLTFSTLTVSNMSPEDSSIYLCSVETGGTEAFFGQGTRLTVV.

The rearrangement uses TRBV19 and TRBJ1-5; 11 bases line up with TRBD1. V was clipped by 3 bases and J by 7 bases; unmatched bases: 5. Germline assignment: CDR1 LNHDA and CDR2 SQIVND (reference sequence). The CDR3 has 15 residues. The CDR3 region has the DNA TGTGCCAGTAGTATGTGGACAGGGGGCTGGCAGCCCCAGCATTTT. This sequence encodes CASSMWTGGWQPQHF.

The sample holds many counts of this clonotype. V is TRBV11-2 and J is TRBJ2-2; the match to TRBD2 covers 8 bases. CDR3 size: 15 residues. V lost 3 bases and J lost 7; bases outside the gene matches: 7. Looked up from germline, CDR1 is SGHAT and CDR2 is FQNNGV. CDR3 region: CASSLSGLVVGELFF. CDR3 bases: TGTGCCAGCAGCTTGTCGGGACTAGTCGTCGGGGAGCTGTTTTTT.

At least ten counts were recorded for this clonotype. This chain joins TRBV6-5 and TRBJ2-7; D is ambiguous. There are 15 residues in the CDR3. The ends were cut back, 3 bases at V and 0 bases at J, with 12 bases in the middle. From germline, CDR1 is MNHEY and CDR2 SVGAGI. The CDR3 coding sequence is TGTGCCAGCAGTTATTTCGTCGTTAGCTCCTACGAGCAGTACTTC. Its protein product is CASSYFVVSSYEQYF.

This clonotype was counted ten times or more. The chain employs TRBV19 and TRBJ1-6, with D possibly TRBD1 on 5 matching bases. The CDR3 has 14 amino acids. CDR1 LNHDA and CDR2 SQIVND come from the germline V gene (reference sequence). Trimming took off 3 bases at V and 10 bases at J, with 13 bases between the two ends. The CDR3 nucleotides are TGTGCCAGTAGTATCCAGCAGGGCGTATCACCCCTCCACTTT. Its translation is CASSIQQGVSPLHF.

As concerns this clonotype: The conserved phenylalanine or tryptophan is not found at the CDR3 terminus, so this likely reflects a read error. The DNA is omitted, as the CDR3 cannot be located on it reliably, and the CDR3 follows TCRdb's listing. The V gene is TRBV11-3, the J gene TRBJ1-4; the table assigns TRBD1, which was not confirmed against the DNA. 11 amino acids form the CDR3, both terminal residues included. Germline V gene data show CDR1 as SGHNT and CDR2 as YENEEA. The CDR3 sequence is CASSCRDKKNY.

As to this clonotype: A much more abundant neighbour one base away suggests this may be a read error. V usage is TRBV7-9 and J usage is TRBJ2-7; 7 bases agree with TRBD2. The CDR3 has 14 residues. Looked up from germline, CDR1 is SEHNR and CDR2 is FQNEAQ (reference sequence). The CDR3 sequence: CASSSRLAPYEQHF. For the CDR3, the DNA is TGTGCCAGCAGCTCCAGACTAGCACCCTACGAGCAGCACTTC.

This clonotype was recorded many times. This rearrangement joins TRBV20-1 to TRBJ1-5; D not certain. V gave up 0 bases and J gave up 5 bases, with 26 bases separating them. The length of the CDR3 is 19 residues. CDR1 is DFQATT and CDR2 is SNEGSKA in the germline V gene (reference sequence). The CDR3 DNA follows: TGCAGTGCTAGAGACCGAGGGTCCCCTAGCTTGGCTCAGGATCAGCCCCAGCATTTT. This gives the protein CSARDRGSPSLAQDQPQHF.

This clonotype has a count of ten or more. This sequence joins TRBV6-5 and TRBJ2-7; TRBD1 matches at 9 bases. Trimming took 5 bases from V and 10 from J; bases not matched to a gene: 6. This CDR3 has 12 residues. CDR1 MNHEY and CDR2 SVGAGI come from the germline V gene. CDR3 in amino acids: CASSTGQGSQYF. As DNA, the CDR3 is TGTGCCAGCAGTACTGGACAGGGGAGTCAGTACTTC.

The rearrangement joins TRBV6-8 to TRBJ2-7; 12 bases fit TRBD2. With 4 bases clipped from V and 4 bases from J, the junction kept 11 bases outside the gene matches. CDR1 and CDR2 (germline): MNHGY, SAAAGT. This CDR3 has 17 amino acids. For the CDR3, the DNA is TGTGCCAGCAGTTTTAACGGGACTAGCGGGCCCGCTTACGAGCAGTACTTC. Translated, it gives CASSFNGTSGPAYEQYF.